This T cell receptor beta chain was captured in a study of OX40 agonist ivuxolimab in advanced cancers. Notes on the study in general: Individuals who were partial responders at 0.1-3.0 mg/kg had clonal expansion that ranked among the lowest.

Only in-frame clones appear in the TCRdb table, and some are missing; sequencing was by immunoSEQ multiplex PCR. The table includes around 45,000 clones, more than 70% detected once. Of note for this clone: Its specificity is unknown.

The CDR3 covers 15 residues. J was trimmed by 3 bases and V by 1 base; bases with no gene match: 5. In germline, CDR1 is SGHNT, CDR2 YYREEE (reference sequence). This clonotype was sampled from an adult with an advanced solid tumor such as melanoma, head and neck, liver or kidney cancer. The genes are TRBV5-4 and TRBJ2-3; TRBD2 matches 7 bases. The sequenced sample was CD4+ or CD8+ T cells sorted from blood, obtained in a trial of the OX40 agonist ivuxolimab. The CDR3 spells CASSLSGGVTDTQYF. The CDR3 bases are TGTGCCAGCAGCTTGTCGGGAGGAGTGACAGATACGCAGTATTTT. Looking up the rest from reference TRBV5-4 and TRBJ2-3 gives the full variable domain: ETGVTQSPTHLIKTRGQQVTLRCSSQSGHNTVSWYQQALGQGPQFIFQYYREEENGRGNFPPRFSGLQFPNYSSELNVNALELDDSALYLCASSLSGGVTDTQYFGPGTRLTVL.